This T cell receptor beta chain was recovered during a study of blood T cells in healthy people across ages. Combining a sample-barcoded 5' primer with a J-beta primer mix, a second PCR ran for 7 to 11 cycles. TCRdb re-called the 5' RACE reads with MiXCR, one entry per CDR3 protein. The sample lists 550,000 to 750,000 distinct CDR3 sequences; around 21% were seen once. This CDR3 has 16 residues. CDR1 is DFQATT, CDR2 SNEGSKA, per germline (reference sequence). The TCR was taken from a man in his 70s in good health. Sequences were obtained from blood. V gene TRBV20-1 combines with J gene TRBJ2-5; the match to TRBD2 covers 9 bases. Near its end, the DNA agrees better with TRBJ2-7, so the J call may be wrong. CDR3: CSASIPQAGGYYEQYF. The CDR3 nucleotides read TGCAGTGCTAGTATCCCACAAGCGGGAGGATACTACGAGCAGTACTTC.